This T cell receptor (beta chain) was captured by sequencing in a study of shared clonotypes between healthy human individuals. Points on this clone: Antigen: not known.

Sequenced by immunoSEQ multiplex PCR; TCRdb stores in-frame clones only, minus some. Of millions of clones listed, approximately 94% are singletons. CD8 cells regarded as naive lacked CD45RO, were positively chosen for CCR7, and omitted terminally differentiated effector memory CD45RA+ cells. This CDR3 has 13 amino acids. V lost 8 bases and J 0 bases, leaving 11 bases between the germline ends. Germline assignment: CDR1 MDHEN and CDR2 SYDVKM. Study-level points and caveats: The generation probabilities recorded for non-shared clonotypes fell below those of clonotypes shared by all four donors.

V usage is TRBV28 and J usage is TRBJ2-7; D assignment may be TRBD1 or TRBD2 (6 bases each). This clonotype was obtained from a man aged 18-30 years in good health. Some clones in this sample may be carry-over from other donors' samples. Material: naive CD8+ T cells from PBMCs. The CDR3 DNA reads TGTGCCAGCCGTGGGGGGCTCTCCTACGAGCAGTACTTC. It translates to CASRGGLSYEQYF.